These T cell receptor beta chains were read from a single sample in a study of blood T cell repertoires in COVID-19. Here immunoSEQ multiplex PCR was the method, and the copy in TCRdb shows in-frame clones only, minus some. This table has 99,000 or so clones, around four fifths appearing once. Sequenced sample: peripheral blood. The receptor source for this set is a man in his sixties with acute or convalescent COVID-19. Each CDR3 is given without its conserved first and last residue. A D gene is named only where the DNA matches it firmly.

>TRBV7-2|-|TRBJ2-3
ASSLDRGTDTQY
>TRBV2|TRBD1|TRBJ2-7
ASSRDRPSSYEQY
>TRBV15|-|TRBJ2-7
ATSPHGTLSYEQY
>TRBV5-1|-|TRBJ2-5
ASSLASAGKETQY
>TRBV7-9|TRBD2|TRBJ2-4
ASGSLAGRGDIQY
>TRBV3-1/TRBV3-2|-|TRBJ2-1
ASSPITGGHEQF
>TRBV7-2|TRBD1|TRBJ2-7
ASSDRTGTGTYEQY
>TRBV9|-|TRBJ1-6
ASSVVDSSNSPLH
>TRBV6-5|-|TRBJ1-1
ASSYSLGPLSKKTF
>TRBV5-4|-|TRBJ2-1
ASSLATSYNEQF
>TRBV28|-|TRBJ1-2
ASSPPGGSYGYT
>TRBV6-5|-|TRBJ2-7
ASSYGPNYEQY
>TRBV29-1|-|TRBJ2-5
SVERSSGDQETQY
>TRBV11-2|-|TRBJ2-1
ASRSAGYSYNEQF
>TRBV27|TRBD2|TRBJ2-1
ASSFAGESSYNEQF
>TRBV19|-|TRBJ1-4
ASMKRTNEKLF
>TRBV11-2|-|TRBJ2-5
ASSLLLNQETQY
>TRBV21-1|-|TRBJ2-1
ASSKEGFGSYNEQF
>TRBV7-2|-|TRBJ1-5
ASSPTYIYSNQPQH
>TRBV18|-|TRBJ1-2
ASSPPGDRFDLRGYT